This T cell receptor (beta chain) was captured by sequencing in a study of blood T cell repertoires in COVID-19. Study summary: Acute-phase and convalescent COVID-19 samples originated in the United States, Italy and Spain. From T cells, B-cell-depleted T cells, or PBMCs came the material, which was cDNA or gDNA.

Trimming took off 4 bases at V and 8 bases at J, with 12 bases between the two ends. CDR3 size: 14 residues. CDR1 is LNHDA and CDR2 is SQIVND in the germline V gene (reference sequence). As originally analysed: Quantification of nucleated cells was approximated via reference gene primer amplification. Some clones are missing from TCRdb's copy, which holds only in-frame ones; the method was immunoSEQ multiplex PCR. The DNA gave D and trimming, while V, J and clone size come from that table. Here the sample spans about 150,000 clones, 87% being singletons. This clone was counted a single time. The chain combines TRBV19 with TRBJ1-6; weak D call: TRBD1 (6 bases). This clonotype was sampled from a man aged 45-65 years who had recovered from COVID-19. Input material: peripheral blood. CDR3 region: CASSTGVGDSPLHF. The CDR3, as DNA: TGTGCCAGTAGTACAGGGGTTGGAGATTCACCCCTCCACTTT.